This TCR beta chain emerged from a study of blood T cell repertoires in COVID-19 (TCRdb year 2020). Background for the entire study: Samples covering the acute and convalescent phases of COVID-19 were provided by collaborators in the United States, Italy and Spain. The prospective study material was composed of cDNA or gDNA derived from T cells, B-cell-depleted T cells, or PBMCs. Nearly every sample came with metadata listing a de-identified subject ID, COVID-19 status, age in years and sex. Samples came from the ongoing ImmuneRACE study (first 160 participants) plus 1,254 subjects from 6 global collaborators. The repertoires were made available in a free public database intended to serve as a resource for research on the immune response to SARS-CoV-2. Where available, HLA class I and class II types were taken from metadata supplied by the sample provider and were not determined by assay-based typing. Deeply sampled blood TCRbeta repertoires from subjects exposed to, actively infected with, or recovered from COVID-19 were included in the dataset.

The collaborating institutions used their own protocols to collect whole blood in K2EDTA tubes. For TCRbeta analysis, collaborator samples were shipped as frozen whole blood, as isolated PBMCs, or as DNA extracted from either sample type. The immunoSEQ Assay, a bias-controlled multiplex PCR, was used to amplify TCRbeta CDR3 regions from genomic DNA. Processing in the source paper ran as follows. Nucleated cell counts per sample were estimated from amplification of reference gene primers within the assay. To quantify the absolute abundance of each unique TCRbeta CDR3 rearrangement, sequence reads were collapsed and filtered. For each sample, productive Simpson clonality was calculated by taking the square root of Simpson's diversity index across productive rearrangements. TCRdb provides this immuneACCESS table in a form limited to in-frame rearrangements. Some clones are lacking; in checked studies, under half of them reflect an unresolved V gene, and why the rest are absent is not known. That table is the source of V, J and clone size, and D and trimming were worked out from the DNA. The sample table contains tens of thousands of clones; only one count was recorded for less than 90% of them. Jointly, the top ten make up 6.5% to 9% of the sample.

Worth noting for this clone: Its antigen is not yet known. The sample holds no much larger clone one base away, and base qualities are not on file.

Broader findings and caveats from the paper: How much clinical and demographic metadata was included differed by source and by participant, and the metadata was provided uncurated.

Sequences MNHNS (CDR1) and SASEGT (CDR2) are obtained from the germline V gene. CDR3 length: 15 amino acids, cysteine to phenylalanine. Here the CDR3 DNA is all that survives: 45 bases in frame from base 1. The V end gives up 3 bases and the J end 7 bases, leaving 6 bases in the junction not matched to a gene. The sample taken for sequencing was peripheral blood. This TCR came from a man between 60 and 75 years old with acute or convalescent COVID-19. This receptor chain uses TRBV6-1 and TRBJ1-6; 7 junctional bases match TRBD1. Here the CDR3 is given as CASSDGDRSNSPLHF. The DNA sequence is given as TGTGCCAGCAGTGACGGGGACAGAAGCAATTCACCCCTCCACTTT.